This T cell receptor beta chain was identified in a study of molecular identifiers for immune sequencing clone quantification. The CDR3 is 17 amino acids. The V end lost 6 bases, the J end lost 4 bases, and 22 bases lay between the germline ends. CDR1 is MNHEY and CDR2 is SVGEGT in the germline V gene. Study results and limitations: Molecules of identical TCR sharing a barcode could underestimate highly expanded clone sizes.

The authors built bulk TCR libraries by previously described methods with listed TCR primers. Each CDR3 protein gets one entry after TCRdb re-called the PCR reads with MiXCR. The sample has roughly 630,000 distinct CDR3 sequences, roughly 23% seen once; the top ten hold about 0.73%. This clonotype showed up many times. Antigen: not known. Sequencing used naive CD8+ T cells from blood, with Jurkat cell RNA spiked in. The subset is: FACS-sorted CD8+CD4-CCR7+CD45RA+ naive T cells. The V and J genes are TRBV6-2 or TRBV6-3 and TRBJ1-5, with D perhaps matching TRBD1 (5 bases). This sequence was found in a human donor in good health. Some libraries in this study had Jurkat cell RNA spiked in. CDR3 bases: TGTGCCAGCAGACTCCAGGGAGCCCAAGCAGTTAATCAGCCCCAGCATTTT. As protein: CASRLQGAQAVNQPQHF.